This T cell receptor beta chain was recovered during a study of blood T cell repertoires in COVID-19. Overall study: The samples span acute and convalescent COVID-19 from the United States, Italy and Spain. Sources were T cells, B-cell-depleted T cells, or PBMCs; the material itself was cDNA or gDNA.

This CDR3 contains 16 residues. Per germline, CDR1 MNHEY and CDR2 SMNVEV (reference sequence). The J segment lost 5 bases and the V segment lost 1 base, leaving 7 bases of the junction unmatched. In the study's own analysis: Estimates of nucleated cell counts were drawn from the amplification of reference gene primers. Here immunoSEQ multiplex PCR was the method, and the copy in TCRdb shows in-frame clones only, minus some. D and trimming were read from the DNA, whereas the V and J calls and clone size are those reported in that table. The sample yields over 200,000 clones, 88% seen once. The specimen was peripheral blood. This TCR was recovered from a woman in her thirties with acute or convalescent COVID-19. The rearrangement links TRBV27 to TRBJ2-1; 8 bases align to TRBD1. CDR3 DNA: TGTGCCAGCAGTTTATTTCCGACAGGGGTAGACAATGAGCAGTTCTTC. It is translated as CASSLFPTGVDNEQFF.